A selection of T cell receptor beta chains follows, all from one sample in a study of neoadjuvant anti-PD-1 for oral cavity cancer. Only in-frame clones appear in the TCRdb table, and some are missing; sequencing was by immunoSEQ multiplex PCR. The sample has around 81,000 clones, under 90% seen once. The material was PBMCs, obtained before nivolumab (anti-PD-1) treatment. Receptors originate from a person aged 35-79 years with oral cavity squamous cell carcinoma. The CDR3 runs from the conserved cysteine through the conserved F or W. D genes are given only for firm matches. Clone size is not always given. Where it is, it says once, few, many or a class for expanded clones.

CASRRDRPYEQYF | TGTGCCAGCCGTAGGGACAGACCCTACGAGCAGTACTTC | TRBV25-1 | - | TRBJ2-7 | TRBD1
CASSPEDRGAYGYTF | TGTGCCAGCAGCCCGGAGGACAGGGGTGCCTATGGCTACACCTTC | TRBV7-8 | - | TRBJ1-2 | TRBD1
CASTPGVLGYTF | TGTGCCAGCACCCCAGGGGTTCTTGGCTACACCTTC | TRBV7-2 | once | TRBJ1-2 | -
CARSLDARRTFYTF | TGTGCCAGAAGCTTGGATGCCAGGCGAACATTCTACACCTTC | TRBV5-3 | - | TRBJ1-2 | -
CASTETSGGNIQYF | TGTGCCAGCACCGAGACTAGCGGAGGGAACATTCAGTACTTC | TRBV5-6 | - | TRBJ2-4 | TRBD2
CAWSVTGKSYEQYF | TGTGCCTGGAGTGTAACAGGAAAGTCCTACGAGCAGTACTTC | TRBV30 | - | TRBJ2-7 | -
CSARGGSGYTF | TGCAGTGCTAGAGGGGGCAGTGGCTACACCTTC | TRBV20-1 | - | TRBJ1-2 | -
CASSAERGTDTQYF | TGTGCCAGCAGTGCGGAGCGGGGCACAGATACGCAGTATTTT | TRBV2 | - | TRBJ2-3 | -
CASSVGQGAYEQFF | TGTGCCAGCAGTGTTGGACAGGGGGCCTATGAGCAGTTCTTC | TRBV2 | - | TRBJ2-1 | TRBD1
CASSYYGKYNEQFF | TGTGCCAGCAGTTACTACGGGAAATACAATGAGCAGTTCTTC | TRBV6-5 | - | TRBJ2-1 | -
CAIGGGRSTDTQYF | TGTGCCATCGGCGGTGGGAGGAGCACAGATACGCAGTATTTT | TRBV10-3 | - | TRBJ2-3 | -
CASSGQLNEKLFF | TGTGCCAGCAGCGGACAGCTAAATGAAAAACTGTTTTTT | TRBV7-9 | - | TRBJ1-4 | -
CASSDNPAEQYF | TGTGCCAGCTCGGACAATCCGGCGGAGCAGTACTTC | TRBV2 | - | TRBJ2-7 | -
CASSEREQFF | TGTGCCAGCAGTGAACGTGAGCAGTTCTTC | TRBV27 | - | TRBJ2-1 | -
CASKLAGDLGNEQFF | TGTGCCAGCAAGCTAGCGGGAGACCTGGGGAATGAGCAGTTCTTC | TRBV6-1 | - | TRBJ2-1 | TRBD2
CASSLSNTGELFF | TGTGCCAGCAGCCTTAGTAACACCGGGGAGCTGTTTTTT | TRBV7-3 | - | TRBJ2-2 | -
CSARGQIEAFF | TGCAGTGCTAGAGGACAGATTGAAGCTTTCTTT | TRBV20-1 | once | TRBJ1-1 | -
CASREPGQLEAFF | TGTGCCAGCAGAGAACCGGGACAACTCGAAGCTTTCTTT | TRBV28 | - | TRBJ1-1 | -
CASSSSRSAYEQYF | TGTGCCAGCAGCTCCTCTAGGAGTGCCTACGAGCAGTACTTC | TRBV11-2 | - | TRBJ2-7 | -